The entry below describes one T cell receptor beta chain. In this sample, this clone turned up a few times. This receptor's antigen is unknown. Base quality data are lacking; no much larger clone is found one base away. This sample was included in a study of cytomegalovirus exposure and HLA in healthy donors (TCRdb year 2017). Turning to the overall study: An earlier analysis of approximately 640 of the donors reported about 250 Gb of sequence data and some 120 million unique TCR beta sequences from 150 million to 200 million T cells. Around 300 gigabases of sequencing data and some 85 million unique TCR sequences were included in an early release covering 550 to 800 HLA-typed donors. The genetic ancestry cluster associated with self-reported Caucasian donors included approximately 85% of the 300 to 400 genotyped donors. The aim of the study was to test whether cataloging public T cell receptors could identify signatures of past pathogen exposure. Using immunosequencing, the study profiled T cell repertoires from 640 or so subjects and related those repertoires to cytomegalovirus serostatus. Along with the approximately 650-subject first cohort, a separate validation cohort of some 130 different subjects was used. To predict cytomegalovirus infection status, the study combined high-throughput TCR immunosequencing, statistical association of individual TCRs with disease status, and machine learning. A later analysis re-examined previously published TCR beta repertoires from 600 to 700 donors and added high-resolution HLA genotyping to investigate patterns of TCR occurrence. Rather than drawing on any new phenotypic data, the later analysis identified candidate immune exposures from TCR beta sequences and the way those sequences occurred across donors. An earlier analysis of around 540 of the donors applied high-throughput TCR beta sequencing to assess whether each TCR beta V gene segment acted as functional or pseudogenic. Donor age, sex, ethnicity and CMV serostatus were compiled alongside the repertoire data. In a later genetic analysis, genome-wide SNP genotypes for about 65% of the roughly 700 donors were used, and that subset was treated as a discovery cohort. All discovery cohort repertoires had been generated on a single sequencing platform. Class I and class II HLA loci were covered by the typing at four-digit resolution. The number of donors typed differed by locus, with roughly 620-640 for A, B, C, DRB1 and DQB1, 522 for DQA1, 600 to 610 for DPA1, and approximately 470 for DPB1. Four or five DR-DQ haplotypes were handled as single units for association and clustering, since linkage in the cohort was strong. Across some 400 genotyped donors of the cohort, an average of about 220,000 unique TCR beta nucleotide sequences per donor were sequenced, and 15% to 20% of those sequences were non-productive. Overall study results and their limits: Most TCR sequences were observed very rarely across donors, whereas some public TCRs were present in many individuals. Most CMV-associated TCR beta chains appeared to be HLA-restricted in a later analysis, and the HLA associations seemed to be driven largely by CMV exposure. In this cohort, only TCR beta chains were sequenced, and detectable features were limited by the absence of alpha or paired-chain data. A later analysis reported that several top co-occurrence clusters appeared linked to parvovirus B19, influenza, CMV and Epstein-Barr virus. In an earlier analysis of some 640 of the donors, most TCR beta V segments were observed in productive rearrangements about 87% or about 30% of the time, broadly matching IMGT annotations. When HLA alleles, especially DR and DQ, strongly co-occurred, TCR associations were difficult to assign to individual alleles. In a later genetic analysis, a missense DCLRE1C variant was associated with V-gene and J-gene trimming of TCR beta chains, and the association was replicated in an independent cohort. Because counts were too low, 15 or so rarely observed V segments, including chromosome 9 orphons, were excluded from the earlier analysis of a few hundred of the donors. HLA typing was unavailable for some donors at each locus, so association tests used only the typed subset. The 87-base-pair reads could not distinguish some IMGT-functional V segments, including TRBV6-2 and TRBV6-3, so those segments were excluded. According to a later analysis, TCR association rates differed among HLA loci, with DRB1 alleles showing the most associated TCRs and HLA-C alleles showing the fewest. A further reported finding was that TCR beta sequences accurately predicted the HLA-A and HLA-B alleles for most subjects in the first cohort. For the cohort, immune exposure information was limited to CMV serostatus. In a later analysis, 15,000 to 20,000 TCR beta sequences were associated with specific HLA alleles at a false discovery rate of 0.05. Correlated functional status among segregating V segments might be attributable to linkage disequilibrium, but an unknown experimental factor could not be ruled out. The study listed 150 to 200 TCR beta chains as associated with cytomegalovirus. Compared with the approximately 670-donor mean, donors in an Asian-associated ancestry cluster had fewer N-insertions in productive TCRs, according to a later genetic analysis. In a later analysis, HLA-associated TCR beta chains showed more clonal expansion and lower generation probabilities than non-associated chains that were equally common. The classifier was reported to diagnose cytomegalovirus status with high specificity and sensitivity in both the original cohort and the validation cohort. The sequencing pipeline was judged likely to have produced a cluster of highly shared sequence variants as a technical artifact. A few of the identified cytomegalovirus-associated TCR beta chains were confirmed in vitro to be specific for cytomegalovirus antigens. Sequencing depth was assumed to be roughly uniform across donors in the presence/absence analyses, though that assumption may not hold. It was suggested by the authors that the approach could potentially be generalized to other disease states and immunological phenotypes.

Library generation was performed with the immunoSEQ multiplex PCR assay. The multiplex PCR relied on a mix of 60 forward primers for TCR Vbeta segments and 13 reverse primers for TCR Jbeta segments. The CDR3 region of rearranged TCR beta genes was amplified from genomic DNA by a multiplex PCR assay. Amplified TCR beta libraries were sequenced as 87-base-pair reads on the Illumina HiSeq System. The source study handled its data this way. A later analysis tallied tens of millions of unique TCR beta chains across the 666 repertoires, and around 10 million of those chains were shared by two or more donors. A nearest-neighbor algorithm error-corrected the raw reads and collapsed the reads into unique sequences, merging closely related sequences to remove PCR and sequencing errors. To assign V, D and J gene segments, CDR3 sequences were aligned to IMGT reference sequences. For a sequence to be retained, a match of at least six nucleotides to both a V gene segment and a J gene segment was required. A rearrangement was called productive if the CDR3 had no stop codons and remained in frame with V and J, and every other rearrangement was called non-productive. Following IMGT convention, CDR3 was defined as the stretch from the second conserved V-encoded cysteine to the conserved J-encoded phenylalanine. Sequences without an unambiguous match to a single V gene segment were excluded from the earlier analysis of about 630 of the donors. In an earlier analysis of 450 to 700 of the donors, V segments were called functional above 56.7% productive rearrangements and were called segregating when the between-donor standard deviation exceeded 5%. A statistical classification framework was developed to diagnose cytomegalovirus status using the catalog of TCR beta chain sequences. A later analysis assigned V and J genes by comparing TCR nucleotide sequences with IMGT/GENE-DB human TR gene sequences. In a later analysis, CDR3 sequences and most-parsimonious VDJ recombination scenarios were assigned using the TCRdist pipeline. In a later analysis, each TCR beta chain was defined by its CDR3 amino acid sequence together with its V-gene family, and reads lacking a unique V-gene family were excluded. A later analysis removed 592 highly shared, low-generation-probability nucleotide sequences to deal with suspected cross-contamination and a sequencing artifact. In a later analysis, a clonal expansion index for each public chain was calculated from normalized within-repertoire ranks of inferred template counts. Generation probabilities in a later analysis came from a VDJ recombination model fitted to out-of-frame rearrangements, and those results were checked against IGoR. In a later analysis, hypergeometric tests were used to score TCR-TCR, TCR-HLA and TCR-CMV co-occurrence, with a repertoire-size bias correction applied to TCR pairs. A later analysis estimated false discovery rates by permuting HLA or CMV assignments 20 times. In a later analysis, co-occurring TCRs were grouped with DBSCAN, and TCRdist sequence similarity was added when clustering was performed within HLA-allele-positive subsets. Repertoires with fewer than 30,000 or more than 120,000 public chains, plus five repertoires with anomalous nucleotide sharing, were excluded from co-occurrence clustering. The table was pulled from immuneACCESS by TCRdb, which kept in-frame rearrangements only. Such tables lose some clones; where checked, under half of the loss comes from unresolved V genes, and the rest has no known cause. Clone size and the V and J calls come from that table; the DNA yielded D and trimming. The sample records under 200,000 clones, 75% of which are singletons. The top ten constitute over 4.5% of the sample.

The cohort comprised fewer than 750 healthy bone marrow donors. At the time of sampling, every cohort member was nominally healthy, though immune exposures that went unrecorded were likely present. The donor tested CMV seronegative, placing the donor among the roughly 340 seronegative members of the cohort. Each donor provided a peripheral blood sample, and peripheral blood mononuclear cells were used for TCR beta sequencing. The Qiagen DNeasy Blood Extraction Kit was used to extract genomic DNA from the blood cell samples. For CDR1 and CDR2, the germline V gene lists MNHNS and SASEGT. Including cysteine and phenylalanine, the CDR3 has 11 amino acids. Left in the record is the CDR3 DNA by itself, 33 bases read in frame from the first base. Deletion took 4 bases off V and 2 bases off J, with a span of 3 bases between the germline ends.

Sequencing used PBMCs. The TCR comes from a male donor in good health and CMV-seronegative. The chain was built from TRBV6-1 and TRBJ2-7, with the D gene uncertain. The nucleotide sequence is TGTGCCAGCAGTGCAGCCTACGAGCAGTACTTC. It translates as CASSAAYEQYF.